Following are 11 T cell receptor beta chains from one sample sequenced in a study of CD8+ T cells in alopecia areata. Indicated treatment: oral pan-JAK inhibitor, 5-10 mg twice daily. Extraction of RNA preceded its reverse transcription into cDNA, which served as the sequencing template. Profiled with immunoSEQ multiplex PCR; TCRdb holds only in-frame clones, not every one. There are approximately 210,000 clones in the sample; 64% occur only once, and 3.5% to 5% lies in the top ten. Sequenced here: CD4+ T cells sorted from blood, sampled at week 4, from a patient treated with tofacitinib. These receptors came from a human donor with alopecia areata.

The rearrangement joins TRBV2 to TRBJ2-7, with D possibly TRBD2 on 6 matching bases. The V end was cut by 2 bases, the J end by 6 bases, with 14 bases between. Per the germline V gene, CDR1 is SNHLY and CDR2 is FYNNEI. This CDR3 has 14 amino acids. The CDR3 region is CASSETRLVSEQYF. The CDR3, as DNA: TGTGCCAGCAGTGAAACGCGACTAGTCTCCGAGCAGTACTTC.

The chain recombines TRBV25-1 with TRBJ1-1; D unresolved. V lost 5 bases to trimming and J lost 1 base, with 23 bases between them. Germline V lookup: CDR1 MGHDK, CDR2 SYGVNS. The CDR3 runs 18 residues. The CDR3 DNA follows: TGTGCCAGCAGTCCCCAGGAAGGGTTTGGTGTGGGGAACACTGAAGCTTTCTTT. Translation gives CASSPQEGFGVGNTEAFF.

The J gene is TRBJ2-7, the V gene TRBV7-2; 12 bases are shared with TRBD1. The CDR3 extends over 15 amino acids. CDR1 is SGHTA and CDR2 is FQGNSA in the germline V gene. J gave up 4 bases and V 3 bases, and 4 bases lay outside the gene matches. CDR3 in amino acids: CASSFTGQGAYEQYF. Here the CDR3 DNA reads TGTGCCAGCAGCTTTACGGGACAGGGGGCATACGAGCAGTACTTC.

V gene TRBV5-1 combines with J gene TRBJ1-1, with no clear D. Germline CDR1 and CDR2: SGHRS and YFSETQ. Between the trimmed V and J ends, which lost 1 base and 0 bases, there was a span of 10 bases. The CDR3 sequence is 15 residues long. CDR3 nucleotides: TGCGCCAGCAGCTTGCTCGGAATAATGAACACTGAAGCTTTCTTT. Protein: CASSLLGIMNTEAFF.

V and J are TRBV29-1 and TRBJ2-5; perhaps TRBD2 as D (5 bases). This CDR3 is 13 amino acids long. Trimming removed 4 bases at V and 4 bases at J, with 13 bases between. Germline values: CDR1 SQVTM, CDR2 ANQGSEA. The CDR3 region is CSVALAQRETQYF. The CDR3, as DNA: TGCAGCGTTGCTCTAGCCCAGCGAGAGACCCAGTACTTC. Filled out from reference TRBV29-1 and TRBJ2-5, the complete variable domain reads SAVISQKPSRDICQRGTSLTIQCQVDSQVTMMFWYRQQPGQSLTLIATANQGSEATYESGFVIDKFPISRPNLTFSTLTVSNMSPEDSSIYLCSVALAQRETQYFGPGTRLLVL.

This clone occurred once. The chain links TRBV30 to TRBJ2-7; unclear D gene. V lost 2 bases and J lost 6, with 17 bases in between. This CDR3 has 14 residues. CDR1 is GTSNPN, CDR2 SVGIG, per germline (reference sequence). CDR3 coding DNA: TGTGCCTGGAGTCAACGGATCCCTGCCGGCGAGCAGTACTTC. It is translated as CAWSQRIPAGEQYF.

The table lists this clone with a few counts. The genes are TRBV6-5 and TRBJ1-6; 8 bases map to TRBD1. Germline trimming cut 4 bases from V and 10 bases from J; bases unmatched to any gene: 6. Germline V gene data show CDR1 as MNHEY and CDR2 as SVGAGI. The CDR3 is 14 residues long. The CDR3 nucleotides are TGTGCCAGCAGTTTGCAGACAGGGGACTCACCCCTCCACTTT. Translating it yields CASSLQTGDSPLHF.

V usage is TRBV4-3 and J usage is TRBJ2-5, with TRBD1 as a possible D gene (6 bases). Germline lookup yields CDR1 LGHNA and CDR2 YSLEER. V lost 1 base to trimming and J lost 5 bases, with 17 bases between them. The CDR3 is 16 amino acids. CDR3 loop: CASSQVKGQGSETQYF. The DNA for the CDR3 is TGCGCCAGCAGCCAAGTAAAGGGGCAGGGGAGCGAGACCCAGTACTTC.

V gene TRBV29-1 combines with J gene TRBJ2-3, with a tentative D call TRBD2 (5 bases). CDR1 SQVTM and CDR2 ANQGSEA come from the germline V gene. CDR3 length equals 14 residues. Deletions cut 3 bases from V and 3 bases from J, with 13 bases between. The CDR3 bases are TGCAGCGTTGATACCCGTTCGGGGACAGATACGCAGTATTTT. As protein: CSVDTRSGTDTQYF.

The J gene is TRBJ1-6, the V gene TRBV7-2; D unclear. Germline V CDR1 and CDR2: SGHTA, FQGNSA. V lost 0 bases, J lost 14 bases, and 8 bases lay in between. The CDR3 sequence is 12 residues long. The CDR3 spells CASSLATEALHF. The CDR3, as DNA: TGTGCCAGCAGCTTAGCGACGGAGGCCCTCCACTTT.

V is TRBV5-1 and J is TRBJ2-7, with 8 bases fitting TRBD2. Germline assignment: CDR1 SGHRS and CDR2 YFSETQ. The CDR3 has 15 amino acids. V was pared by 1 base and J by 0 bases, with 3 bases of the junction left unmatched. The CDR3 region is CASSLSGGLSYEQYF. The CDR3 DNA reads TGCGCCAGCAGCTTGAGCGGGGGACTCTCCTACGAGCAGTACTTC.